A single T cell receptor beta chain is shown here with its context. Its antigen is still unknown. This specimen comes from a study of post-analysis software for immune sequencing data. The overall study: The courses of disease that were included comprised relapsing-remitting, secondary progressive and progressive-relapsing multiple sclerosis.

Points from the study as a whole: F measure clustering grouped samples strongly by preparation batch. Compared with controls, patients showed significantly lower normalized Chao1 diversity. The study found TRBV5-6, TRBV5-1 and TRBV20-1 among about 5 TRBV segments more frequent in patients than controls.

cDNA libraries for TCR beta contained unique molecular identifiers. Via MiXCR, TCRdb re-called the PCR reads, giving one row per CDR3 protein. This table holds 740,000 or so distinct CDR3 sequences, about 50% found once. J gave up 10 bases and V 1 base, and 14 bases lay outside the gene matches. Germline CDR1 reads SGHVS; CDR2 reads FNYEAQ. There are 16 residues in the CDR3. The sequence was obtained from a girl aged 5-17 years with multiple sclerosis. The sample comprised blood. V and J are TRBV7-6 and TRBJ2-3; 7 bases agree with TRBD2. The CDR3, as DNA: TGTGCCAGCAGCTTAGACCTAGCGGCCCCACAGGCGGCGCAGTATTTT. Its translation is CASSLDLAAPQAAQYF.